Presented here are 8 T cell receptor beta chains from one specimen sequenced in a study of cytomegalovirus exposure and HLA in healthy donors. Sequencing used immunoSEQ multiplex PCR; TCRdb keeps in-frame clones, though not all of them. The table has 300,000 to 400,000 clones, roughly 90% seen once. Sequencing was performed on PBMCs. The receptors come from a woman younger than 35 in good health and CMV-seronegative.

J is TRBJ2-5 and V is TRBV28; D is perhaps TRBD2 (6 bases). Germline CDR1 is MDHEN and CDR2 is SYDVKM. This CDR3 has 13 amino acids. Trimming took 8 bases from V and 4 from J, leaving 14 bases between them. CDR3 region: CASGPGVPETQYF. The CDR3 bases are TGTGCCAGCGGCCCGGGGGTCCCAGAGACCCAGTACTTC.

This sequence joins TRBV4-1 and TRBJ2-1; 12 nucleotides line up with TRBD2. J lost 7 bases, V lost 8 bases, and 3 bases had no gene match. Germline V gene sequence: CDR1 MGHRA, CDR2 YSYEKL. The CDR3 is 13 amino acids. Here the CDR3 DNA reads TGCGCCAGCGAGACTAGCGGGGGTAATGAGCAGTTCTTC. Translating it yields CASETSGGNEQFF.

The rearrangement links TRBV30 to TRBJ2-2, with TRBD2 matching over 7 bases. V dropped 3 bases and J dropped 3; count of bases not matched to a gene: 7. Germline V lookup: CDR1 GTSNPN, CDR2 SVGIG (reference sequence). The CDR3 runs 15 residues. The CDR3 sequence is CAWRSMGGDTGELFF. Here the CDR3 DNA reads TGTGCCTGGAGGTCGATGGGGGGGGACACCGGGGAGCTGTTTTTT.

The V call is TRBV9, the J call TRBJ2-5; TRBD2 agrees at 12 bases. The CDR3 length is 18 residues. J was trimmed by 2 bases and V by 0 bases; bases with no gene match: 8. Germline V CDR1 and CDR2: SGDLS, YYNGEE. CDR3 coding DNA: TGTGCCAGCAGCGTAGGACTAGCGGGAGCTAGCACACAAGAGACCCAGTACTTC. Its translation is CASSVGLAGASTQETQYF.

The V gene is TRBV5-1, the J gene TRBJ1-1, with a tentative D call TRBD1 (6 bases). Per the germline V gene, CDR1 is SGHRS and CDR2 is YFSETQ. Trimming shortened V by 4 bases and J by 0 bases, and 13 bases separated the two germline ends. The CDR3 spans 15 residues. The DNA of the CDR3 is TGCGCCAGCAGCCCGGACAGAGTAATGAACACTGAAGCTTTCTTT. This sequence encodes CASSPDRVMNTEAFF.

This clone was seen ten or more times. The CDR3 here is CAWIRTSGGEQFF. As DNA, the CDR3 is TGTGCCTGGATACGGACTAGCGGGGGTGAGCAGTTCTTC. This sequence joins TRBV30 and TRBJ2-1, with 13 bases that match TRBD2. The length of the CDR3 is 13 residues. Germline-derived CDR1 and CDR2 are GTSNPN and SVGIG (reference sequence). V was clipped by 4 bases and J by 9 bases; unmatched bases: 3.

The chain is built from TRBV5-1 and TRBJ2-1; D unclear. The CDR3 runs to 15 residues. The V end lost 5 bases, the J end lost 0 bases, and 12 bases lay between the germline ends. Germline CDR1 is SGHRS and CDR2 is YFSETQ. CDR3 region: CASSKQAGSYNEQFF. The CDR3, as DNA: TGCGCCAGCAGTAAGCAAGCAGGCTCCTACAATGAGCAGTTCTTC.

The chain joins TRBV5-1 to TRBJ1-2; no firm D call. V lost 5 bases and J lost 2, with 19 bases in between. CDR3 length: 16 amino acids. CDR1 is SGHRS, CDR2 YFSETQ, per germline. The CDR3 bases are TGCGCCAGCAGGGAGGCCTACGGGAGATCCAACTATGGCTACACCTTC. It specifies CASREAYGRSNYGYTF.